The present TCR beta chain was sequenced within a study of blood T cell repertoires in COVID-19. Study background: COVID-19 samples collected from the United States, Italy and Spain covered acute and convalescent phases. Sources were T cells, B-cell-depleted T cells, or PBMCs; the material itself was cDNA or gDNA.

Original methodology: Reference gene primer amplification gave estimated nucleated cell counts. Assay used: immunoSEQ multiplex PCR; TCRdb lists only in-frame clones, some missing. V, J and clone size are taken as reported in that table, and D and trimming were inferred from the DNA itself. Of 110,000 to 150,000 clones in the sample, 75% to 85% were seen once. This CDR3 is 17 amino acids long. Germline loops: CDR1 SGHTA, CDR2 FQGNSA. The germline V and J ends were trimmed by 7 bases and 2 bases, with 22 bases remaining between them. The clonotype was recovered from a woman between 50 and 59 years old with acute or convalescent COVID-19. The chain links TRBV7-2 to TRBJ2-3, with D maybe TRBD1 (6 bases). Material: peripheral blood. In nucleotides, the CDR3 is TGTGCCAGCACCGAACCCCAGGGGCTTCTGAACACAGATACGCAGTATTTT. Translating gives CASTEPQGLLNTDTQYF.